This T cell receptor (beta chain) was observed in a study of blood T cell dynamics during melanoma immunotherapy. Time point in this sample: pre-treatment baseline. Patients with prior systemic cancer treatment, concomitant immunosuppressants, or other active malignancies were excluded. V lost 0 bases and J lost 0, with 7 bases in between. The CDR3 sequence is 15 residues long. Germline V lookup: CDR1 SGHRS, CDR2 YFSETQ. This clone was observed a single time. A fixed DNA input of around 0.35 ug was used per bulk PBMC sample. Some clones are missing from TCRdb's copy, which holds only in-frame ones; the method was immunoSEQ multiplex PCR. This sample yields approximately 15,000 clones, of which over 65% are seen a single time; roughly 5.1% belongs to the top ten.

This chain uses TRBV5-1 with TRBJ1-5; D is undetermined. The specimen was blood, collected from a patient treated with checkpoint blockade. This TCR was sampled from a human donor with melanoma. CDR3 bases: TGCGCCAGCAGCTTGGACAGTTATAGCAATCAGCCCCAGCATTTT. The encoded protein is CASSLDSYSNQPQHF.